The entry below gives a single T cell receptor beta chain sequence along with its context. Its antigen is currently not known. No quality values exist for individual bases; no much larger clone is one base distant. The roughly 39 donors, aged about 6 to 100 years, were systemically healthy Caucasian individuals from Russia. Each donor gave ten milliliters of peripheral blood, drawn into EDTA-treated Vacutainer tubes. Ficoll-Paque density-gradient centrifugation was used to isolate PBMCs, with at least 6.5 million per sample. Total RNA was extracted from PBMCs with Trizol reagent, with at least 6 micrograms obtained per sample. For every donor, flow cytometry on a PBMC aliquot measured the percentage of naive CD45RAhigh/CD27high T cells. This sample stems from a study of blood T cells in healthy people across ages (dated by TCRdb to between 2015 and 2017). The study in broad terms: In model experiments, roughly one uniquely barcoded TCR beta cDNA molecule per two T cells was captured by template switching. For two donors (one aged 18 to 30 and one aged 80 or older), the study analyzed two additional independent replicas of 1 million unique cDNA reads from the same blood draw. Four age groups were formed from the donors: young (average roughly 15 years), middle-aged (just under 40), aged (around 68) and long-lived (about 75). The study measured age-related changes in TCR beta repertoire diversity using deep sequencing normalized with unique cDNA molecular identifiers.

Receptors were amplified or captured by 5' RACE. Reads for this sample came from an Illumina HiSeq 2500. A second PCR of about 7 to 12 cycles was run with a J-beta primer mix and a sample-barcoded 5' primer. A template-switch 5' adaptor carrying 12 random nucleotides introduced a unique molecular identifier onto each TCR beta cDNA molecule. Each sample yielded at least 3 million CDR3-containing paired-end reads. First-strand cDNA was synthesized from all RNA with the Mint cDNA synthesis kit, primed by a TRBC-specific oligonucleotide. All cDNA was treated with uracil-DNA glycosylase and then went through a first 18-cycle PCR with the universal primers M1SS and BC2_uni_R. The paper's processing steps were these. Each sample was normalized by randomly selecting 1 million high-quality reads, each carrying a distinct molecular identifier. Instead of being binned into consensus sequences, reads with shared molecular identifiers were discarded. MiTCR, run with a Q25 quality threshold and the strictest error-elimination algorithm, handled CDR3 identification, clonotype clustering and error correction. Lower-bound total TCR beta diversity was estimated with a nonparametric unseen species model using Euler transformation. Through fastp at Q25 and MiXCR, TCRdb rebuilt clones from the public reads, retaining in-frame beta chains. Identical CDR3 protein sequences are pooled into one entry, listed with their most common genes and DNA. None of the V and J calls come from the authors' own analysis; TCRdb made them. The sample yields roughly 700,000 distinct CDR3 sequences; 20% to 25% were counted once. The ten most abundant clones make up around 9.2% of the sample.

Study-wide findings and limitations: Because donor CMV infection status was unknown, age-related changes in expanded clonotypes were potentially confounded. Compared with the aged group, the long-lived group had more naive CD4+ T cells, fewer expanded clones and increased TCR diversity, suggesting age selection. Because profiling used bulk unsorted PBMCs, naive and antigen-experienced compartments could not be compared conclusively. There was a strong correlation between observed TCR beta diversity and the percentage of naive T cells measured by flow cytometry. Observed TCR beta diversity per million T cells fell roughly linearly with age, and a significant reduction was already apparent by age around 40. Estimates of total diversity based on one million sequenced T cells were considered lower bounds and underestimates.

Reading the germline V gene gives CDR1 MGHRA and CDR2 YSYEKL. The CDR3 has 16 amino acids, counting the end cysteine and phenylalanine. Just CDR3 DNA is preserved here, 48 bases in frame from base 1. The germline V end is reduced by 4 bases and the J end by 1 base; junction bases left unmatched: 5. This same sample was also taken into another study, of T cells of mothers and their children. Per that second paper: Nine systemically healthy Caucasian individuals, comprising three mothers and their six children, were included as donors. cDNA synthesis used all of the extracted RNA, with approximately 1.4 ug of RNA in each 15 ul reaction. In the second PCR, the M1S primer added sample barcodes and 2-4 random nucleotides. More than 8 million TCR beta CDR3 reads were obtained from each mother, and approximately 3 million reads were obtained from each child. TCR recombination output is similarly shaped by thymic selection in related and unrelated pairs, with a minor effect exerted by inherited differences. Related mother-child pairs always showed normalized repertoire overlap that was slightly higher than in unrelated mother-child pairs, though the difference was never significant. With a sensitivity of approximately 92 clones per million clonotypes, no persistent microchimeric T cell clones were detected. The study used deep NGS to compare TCR beta repertoires of mothers and children, seeking features distinguishing related mother-child pairs from unrelated individuals. Mothers averaged roughly 40 +/- 4 years of age and children averaged 11 +/- 4 years. Libraries were sequenced on Illumina HiSeq 2000 with 100+100 nt paired-end reads after adapter ligation with NEBNext reagents. Mother and child libraries were prepared a month apart and sequenced in separate runs to prevent cross-contamination. For each donor, between about 450,000 and 2,300,000 distinct TCR beta clonotypes were identified. Naive TCR beta clonotypes were estimated from low-frequency clonotypes matched to each donor's FACS-determined naive share, without sorting.

This TCR came from a boy aged 10-17 years in good health. The chain is made from TRBV4-1 and TRBJ1-4; 8 bases in the middle match TRBD1. The sequencing input was blood. The sequence in DNA is TGCGCCAGCAGCCTTGCCGGGACAGGAACTAATGAAAAACTGTTTTTT. It specifies CASSLAGTGTNEKLFF.